This is a list of T cell receptor beta chains from one sample in a study of CD8 T cells in ankylosing spondylitis. TCRdb redid the calling of the 5' RACE reads with MiXCR, one entry per CDR3 protein. The table includes around 300,000 distinct CDR3 sequences, roughly 15% detected once. The material sequenced was blood, either unsorted or a sorted T cell fraction (not recorded which). The origin of the receptors is a male donor with ankylosing spondylitis or in good health (not recorded which). The CDR3 runs from the conserved cysteine through the conserved F or W. D genes are given only for firm matches. The size entry is marked missing in some rows and otherwise reads once, few, many or a size class.

d_call clone_size j_call v_call cdr3_aa cdr3_nt
TRBD2 - TRBJ2-1 TRBV5-6 CASSITSGGNEQFF TGTGCCAGCAGCATAACTAGCGGGGGGAATGAGCAGTTCTTC
- - TRBJ1-2 TRBV30 CACILADIATYTF TGTGCCTGCATTCTGGCCGACATAGCTACCTACACCTTC
- - TRBJ2-7 TRBV12-3/TRBV12-4 CASSPGSREQYF TGTGCCAGCAGCCCTGGATCCCGGGAGCAGTACTTC
TRBD2 - TRBJ2-3 TRBV6-1 CASRSGGSLNTQYF TGTGCCAGCAGGTCGGGGGGATCTCTGAATACGCAGTATTTT
- - TRBJ2-5 TRBV21-1 CASSIRAGVQETQYF TGTGCCAGCAGCATCCGTGCTGGGGTCCAAGAGACCCAGTACTTC
TRBD1 - TRBJ2-5 TRBV5-1 CASSRTTGVQETQYF TGCGCCAGCAGCCGAACGACAGGGGTTCAGGAGACCCAGTACTTC
TRBD1 many TRBJ1-4 TRBV12-3/TRBV12-4 CASSFGTGNEKLFF TGTGCCAGCAGTTTCGGGACAGGAAATGAAAAACTGTTTTTT
- few TRBJ2-3 TRBV20-1 CSAIRVGPSTDTQYF TGCAGTGCCATTCGGGTAGGACCTAGCACAGATACGCAGTATTTT
TRBD1 many TRBJ2-7 TRBV2 CAIRTGGYEQYF TGTGCCATACGGACAGGAGGTTACGAGCAGTACTTC
- - TRBJ2-3 TRBV5-1 CASSLAIEGADTQYF TGCGCCAGCAGCTTGGCGATAGAAGGCGCAGATACGCAGTATTTT
- few TRBJ1-1 TRBV5-1 CASSLAWKGGWDEAFF TGCGCCAGCAGCTTGGCCTGGAAGGGGGGCTGGGATGAAGCTTTCTTT
TRBD1 - TRBJ2-7 TRBV20-1 CSARAPDRGGYEQYF TGCAGTGCTAGAGCCCCGGACAGGGGTGGGTACGAGCAGTACTTC
- many TRBJ2-3 TRBV12-3/TRBV12-4 CASTPSGAPTDTQYF TGTGCCAGCACCCCTTCAGGGGCACCCACAGATACGCAGTATTTT
TRBD2 - TRBJ2-1 TRBV12-3/TRBV12-4 CASSRGLAGALNEQFF TGTGCCAGCAGTCGCGGGCTAGCGGGAGCACTCAATGAGCAGTTCTTC
- - TRBJ2-5 TRBV7-9 CASSLGSQGRETQYF TGTGCCAGCAGCTTAGGGTCGCAGGGGAGAGAGACCCAGTACTTC
TRBD2 - TRBJ2-7 TRBV20-1 CSARAPWGNSGRPSYEQYF TGCAGTGCTAGAGCCCCTTGGGGCAATAGCGGGAGGCCTTCCTACGAGCAGTACTTC
- - TRBJ1-2 TRBV6-1 CASSEQASGYTF TGTGCCAGCAGTGAACAGGCAAGCGGCTACACCTTC
- few TRBJ2-5 TRBV5-1 CASSWTNREGETQYF TGCGCCAGCAGCTGGACGAACAGGGAGGGCGAGACCCAGTACTTC
TRBD1 few TRBJ2-5 TRBV15 CATAQGARKETQYF TGTGCCACCGCACAGGGGGCTCGGAAAGAGACCCAGTACTTC
- - TRBJ1-1 TRBV20-1 CSAPNRENTEAFF TGCAGTGCGCCCAACAGGGAGAACACTGAAGCTTTCTTT
- few TRBJ2-1 TRBV11-2 CASSFLGYGNNEQFF TGTGCCAGCAGCTTTCTGGGGTACGGCAACAATGAGCAGTTCTTC
TRBD2 few TRBJ2-1 TRBV20-1 CSASGLAGEIIARNEQFF TGCAGTGCTAGCGGTCTAGCGGGAGAGATCATCGCCCGTAATGAGCAGTTCTTC
- few TRBJ1-2 TRBV20-1 CTEGTSYGYTF TGCACTGAAGGGACGAGCTATGGCTACACCTTC
TRBD1 - TRBJ1-2 TRBV28 CASSPPDRVYGYTF TGTGCCAGCAGTCCCCCGGACAGGGTCTATGGCTACACCTTC
- few TRBJ2-2 TRBV20-1 CSARGTINYQAGELFF TGCAGTGCTAGAGGCACGATTAACTACCAGGCCGGGGAGCTGTTTTTT
- - TRBJ2-7 TRBV19 CASSMKGPFDEQYF TGTGCCAGTAGTATGAAGGGGCCATTCGACGAGCAGTACTTC
TRBD2 few TRBJ2-3 TRBV3-1 CASSQPPRASGWGDTQYF TGTGCCAGCAGCCAACCCCCGCGGGCTAGCGGGTGGGGGGATACGCAGTATTTT
- many TRBJ1-2 TRBV12-3/TRBV12-4 CASSLGGTRDGYTF TGTGCCAGCAGTTTAGGAGGGACTAGGGATGGCTACACCTTC
- - TRBJ2-7 TRBV6-2/TRBV6-3 CASRDRDREQYF TGTGCCAGCAGGGATCGGGATAGGGAGCAGTACTTC
- few TRBJ2-1 TRBV12-3/TRBV12-4 CASRPGDWQPPEQFF TGTGCCAGCAGACCGGGCGACTGGCAGCCCCCAGAGCAGTTCTTC
- few TRBJ1-6 TRBV5-5 CASSLEGEGSPLHF TGTGCCAGCAGCTTAGAGGGGGAAGGATCACCCCTCCACTTT
- - TRBJ1-2 TRBV6-1 CASSPSLGGQSGYTF TGTGCCAGCAGCCCTTCACTGGGAGGGCAAAGTGGCTACACCTTC
- many TRBJ2-7 TRBV15 CATSRDRSGPLEQYF TGTGCCACCAGCAGAGATCGATCGGGACCCCTCGAGCAGTACTTC
- - TRBJ1-4 TRBV6-6 CASSPSAGANEKLFF TGTGCCAGCAGTCCGTCAGCCGGAGCTAATGAAAAACTGTTTTTT
- - TRBJ1-2 TRBV7-2 CASSLRDGRGYTF TGTGCCAGCAGCCTCCGGGACGGAAGGGGCTACACCTTC
- - TRBJ2-7 TRBV5-1 CASSLDGGISYEQYF TGCGCCAGCAGCTTGGATGGGGGGATATCCTACGAGCAGTACTTC
- - TRBJ2-3 TRBV20-1 CSARVGRGNTQYF TGCAGTGCGCGGGTCGGGAGAGGGAATACGCAGTATTTT
TRBD2 - TRBJ2-7 TRBV4-1 CASSQGLPSGVSYEQYF TGCGCCAGCAGCCAAGGTTTGCCTAGCGGGGTCTCCTACGAGCAGTACTTC
TRBD1 - TRBJ2-5 TRBV12-3/TRBV12-4 CASSLNLGQGAVWETQYF TGTGCCAGCAGTTTAAATTTAGGACAGGGGGCTGTCTGGGAGACCCAGTACTTC
- many TRBJ2-1 TRBV11-2 CASSLEGLASYNEQFF TGTGCCAGCAGCCTAGAGGGTCTTGCGTCCTACAATGAGCAGTTCTTC
TRBD2 - TRBJ2-3 TRBV6-1 CASSDKRGTSTDTQYF TGTGCCAGCAGTGACAAGCGGGGGACCAGCACAGATACGCAGTATTTT
TRBD2 many TRBJ2-1 TRBV24-1 CATGETSGGRNEQFF TGTGCCACCGGGGAGACTAGCGGGGGGCGCAATGAGCAGTTCTTC
- - TRBJ2-2 TRBV7-9 CASSPFGGELFF TGTGCCAGCAGCCCATTTGGGGGGGAGCTGTTTTTT
TRBD1 - TRBJ2-7 TRBV2 CASYRTFGTGLSYEQYF TGTGCCAGCTATAGAACGTTTGGGACAGGCCTCTCCTACGAGCAGTACTTC
- many TRBJ1-1 TRBV20-1 CSAPVPPGLNTEAFF TGCAGTGCTCCCGTCCCGCCGGGACTGAACACTGAAGCTTTCTTT
- - TRBJ2-3 TRBV6-2/TRBV6-3 CASSYQPTSTDTQYF TGTGCCAGCAGTTACCAACCCACTAGCACAGATACGCAGTATTTT
TRBD1 many TRBJ1-2 TRBV5-6 CASSLVTGDLRGDGYTF TGTGCCAGCAGCTTGGTGACAGGGGACCTCCGGGGGGATGGCTACACCTTC
TRBD1 few TRBJ2-7 TRBV12-3/TRBV12-4 CASSLTGGAMNEQYF TGTGCCAGCAGCCTGACAGGGGGCGCAATGAACGAGCAGTACTTC
- - TRBJ1-1 TRBV6-1 CASSAGVGNTEAFF TGTGCCAGCAGTGCGGGGGTGGGGAACACTGAAGCTTTCTTT
- few TRBJ1-4 TRBV20-1 CSARQGGEKLFF TGCAGTGCTAGACAGGGTGGTGAAAAACTGTTTTTT
- - TRBJ2-3 TRBV6-2/TRBV6-3 CASSMASGSGTDTQYF TGTGCCAGCAGCATGGCGAGCGGGTCAGGCACAGATACGCAGTATTTT
TRBD1 few TRBJ2-3 TRBV7-2 CASSFTPDRGDTQYF TGTGCCAGCAGCTTTACCCCGGACAGGGGAGATACGCAGTATTTT
- few TRBJ2-3 TRBV4-1 CASSQDDRTPSTDTQYF TGCGCCAGCAGCCAAGACGACCGGACACCTAGCACAGATACGCAGTATTTT
- - TRBJ1-2 TRBV4-1 CASSHIGRGTSDGYTF TGCGCCAGCAGCCACATTGGGCGTGGGACCAGTGATGGCTACACCTTC
- - TRBJ1-4 TRBV11-1 CASSLGDRGTATNEKLFF TGTGCCAGCAGCCTCGGGGACCGGGGAACGGCAACTAATGAAAAACTGTTTTTT
- many TRBJ2-5 TRBV12-3/TRBV12-4 CASREGRETQYF TGTGCCAGCAGAGAGGGGAGAGAGACCCAGTACTTC
- - TRBJ1-5 TRBV3-1 CASSPGPHAQPQHF TGTGCCAGCAGCCCCGGGCCCCACGCGCAGCCCCAGCATTTT